The 2 T cell receptor beta chains presented below share a single source sample, sequenced in a study of control samples from healthy donors and cancer patients. Data came from immunoSEQ multiplex PCR; TCRdb stores just in-frame clones and leaves some out. The sample includes 60,000 to 75,000 clones, approximately 84% of them seen just once. Material: blood. All receptors come from a middle-aged man in good health.

The chain links TRBV27 to TRBJ1-2; unclear D gene. Trimming stripped 7 bases from V and 0 bases from J, with 9 bases between. Germline V gene sequence: CDR1 MNHEY, CDR2 SMNVEV (reference sequence). The CDR3 is 13 amino acids. CDR3 sequence: CASKGNTNYGYTF. CDR3 nucleotides: TGTGCCAGCAAAGGGAATACTAACTATGGCTACACCTTC.

J is TRBJ2-7 and V is TRBV19, with 9 positions matching TRBD1. After removal of 4 bases from V and 6 bases from J, the junction contained 4 bases not matched to a gene. Per the germline V gene, CDR1 is LNHDA and CDR2 is SQIVND (reference sequence). The CDR3 loop spans 13 amino acids. The CDR3 bases are TGTGCCAGTAGTACCGGGACAGGGAGCGAGCAGTACTTC. Protein sequence: CASSTGTGSEQYF. The whole variable domain, remainder taken from reference TRBV19 and TRBJ2-7, is DGGITQSPKYLFRKEGQNVTLSCEQNLNHDAMYWYRQDPGQGLRLIYYSQIVNDFQKGDIAEGYSVSREKKESFPLTVTSAQKNPTAFYLCASSTGTGSEQYFGPGTRLTVT.